This TCR beta chain was recorded in a study of CD8 T cells in Susac syndrome. Notes on the study in general: Regarding the TCR sequencing and HLA analysis, the study admitted that a relatively small number of individuals were involved.

When the RNA was reverse transcribed, random hexamers were used with an input of roughly 0.45 to 1 ug. Multiplex immunoSEQ PCR targeted 54 Vbeta and 13 Jbeta TCR beta segments. Each CDR3 protein gets one entry after TCRdb re-called the immunoSEQ multiplex PCR reads with MiXCR. The table lists 150,000 to 200,000 distinct CDR3 sequences, approximately 94% of them singletons. About this clonotype itself: Its matching antigen is unknown.

Germline V gene sequence: CDR1 SGHVS, CDR2 FQNEAQ. The V and J ends lost 5 bases and 3 bases, in that order; junction bases with no gene match: 10. The CDR3 contains 15 residues. V and J are TRBV7-8 and TRBJ2-7; 7 bases are shared with TRBD1. This receptor was obtained from a human donor with multiple sclerosis. The sample was CD4+ T cells from PBMCs. In DNA, the CDR3 is TGTGCCAGCAGCCGTAGGGACAGCTCCGACTACGAGCAGTACTTC. Translating it yields CASSRRDSSDYEQYF.